The rows below give T cell receptor beta chains drawn from one sample of a study of Tregs in tolerant kidney transplant recipients. Some clones are missing from TCRdb's copy, which holds only in-frame ones; the method was immunoSEQ multiplex PCR. Here the sample spans roughly 69,000 clones, around 98% being singletons. The sequencing here drew on Tregs from blood, taken before the transplant. The receptors were gathered from a human donor who received a combined kidney and bone marrow transplant. Each CDR3 is given with its conserved first and last residue. D genes are given only for firm matches. Some rows mark clone size as missing; the rest say once, few, many or name a class of expanded clone.

v_gene,d_gene,j_gene,abundance,CDR3nt,CDR3aa
TRBV7-9,-,TRBJ1-4,-,TGTGCCAGCAGCTTAGTGGGTGGCAGGAATGAAAAACTGTTTTTT,CASSLVGGRNEKLFF
TRBV6-1,-,TRBJ1-5,-,TGTGCCAGCAGACAGGGTGTAAGCAATCAGCCCCAGCATTTT,CASRQGVSNQPQHF
TRBV6-1,-,TRBJ2-3,-,TGTGCCAGCATCGCCCAGGATCCTCGGGATACGCAGTATTTT,CASIAQDPRDTQYF
TRBV19,TRBD1,TRBJ1-1,-,TGTGCCAGTACCGGACAGGGGGCATACACTGAAGCTTTCTTT,CASTGQGAYTEAFF
TRBV7-9,TRBD2,TRBJ2-1,-,TGTGCCAGCAGCCAAACCGGGACTAGCGGGAGAAGGGAGCAGTTCTTC,CASSQTGTSGRREQFF
TRBV6-1,TRBD1,TRBJ1-5,-,TGTGCCAGCAGTGGACAGGGGCTTCAGCCCCAGCATTTT,CASSGQGLQPQHF
TRBV7-2,-,TRBJ1-1,-,TGTGCCAGCAGCCCTGCCGGCAGGTCAAGGGGCACTGAAGCTTTCTTT,CASSPAGRSRGTEAFF
TRBV10-1,TRBD1,TRBJ2-1,-,TGCGCCAGCAGGGGGGACAGGGCCTGGCAGTACAATGAGCAGTTCTTC,CASRGDRAWQYNEQFF
TRBV4-3,TRBD2,TRBJ2-1,-,TGCGCCAGCAGCCAATGGACTAGTGAATACAATGAGCAGTTCTTC,CASSQWTSEYNEQFF
TRBV28,-,TRBJ2-5,-,TGTGCCAGCAGTTTGGGAGCAATCCAAGAGACCCAGTACTTC,CASSLGAIQETQYF
TRBV10-1,TRBD2,TRBJ2-7,-,TGCGCCAGCATCACCGACCGGGGACTAGCTTGGATCTACGAGCAGTACTTC,CASITDRGLAWIYEQYF
TRBV7-9,-,TRBJ1-4,once,TGTGCCAGCAGCAGCGGGAGCGGGAGTGAAAAACTGTTTTTT,CASSSGSGSEKLFF
TRBV6-1,-,TRBJ1-2,-,TGTGCCAGCATCATCACGTGGGCAGATCATGGCTACACCTTC,CASIITWADHGYTF
TRBV6-6,-,TRBJ2-7,once,TGTGCCAGCAGTACCTATTACGAGCAGTACTTC,CASSTYYEQYF
TRBV6-5,-,TRBJ1-2,once,TGTGCCAGCAGTTCCCCAGGGGATCCCTATGGCTACACCTTC,CASSSPGDPYGYTF
TRBV7-8,TRBD2,TRBJ2-3,-,TGTGCCAGCAGCCGACCGAGGACTAGCGGGGGGCCTAGCACAGATACGCAGTATTTT,CASSRPRTSGGPSTDTQYF
TRBV4-1,TRBD1,TRBJ1-4,-,TGCGCCAGCAGCAGACGGACAGGGGGGTTGGGTGAAAAACTGTTTTTT,CASSRRTGGLGEKLFF
TRBV6-5,TRBD1,TRBJ1-2,-,TGTGCCAGCAGTAGACAGGGGGCGGGCTATGGCTACACCTTC,CASSRQGAGYGYTF